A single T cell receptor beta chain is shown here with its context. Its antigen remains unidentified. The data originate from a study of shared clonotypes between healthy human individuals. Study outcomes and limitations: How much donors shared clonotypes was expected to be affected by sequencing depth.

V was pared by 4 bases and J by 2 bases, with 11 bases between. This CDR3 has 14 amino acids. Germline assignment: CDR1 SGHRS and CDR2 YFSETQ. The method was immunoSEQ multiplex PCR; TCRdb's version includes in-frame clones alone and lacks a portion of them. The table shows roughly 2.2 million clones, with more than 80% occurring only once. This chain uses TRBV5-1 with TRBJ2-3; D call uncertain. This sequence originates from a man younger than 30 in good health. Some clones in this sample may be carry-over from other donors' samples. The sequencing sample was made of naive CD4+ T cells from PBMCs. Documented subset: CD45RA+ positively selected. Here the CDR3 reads CASSPTGVTDTQYF. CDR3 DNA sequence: TGCGCCAGCAGCCCCACTGGGGTCACAGATACGCAGTATTTT.